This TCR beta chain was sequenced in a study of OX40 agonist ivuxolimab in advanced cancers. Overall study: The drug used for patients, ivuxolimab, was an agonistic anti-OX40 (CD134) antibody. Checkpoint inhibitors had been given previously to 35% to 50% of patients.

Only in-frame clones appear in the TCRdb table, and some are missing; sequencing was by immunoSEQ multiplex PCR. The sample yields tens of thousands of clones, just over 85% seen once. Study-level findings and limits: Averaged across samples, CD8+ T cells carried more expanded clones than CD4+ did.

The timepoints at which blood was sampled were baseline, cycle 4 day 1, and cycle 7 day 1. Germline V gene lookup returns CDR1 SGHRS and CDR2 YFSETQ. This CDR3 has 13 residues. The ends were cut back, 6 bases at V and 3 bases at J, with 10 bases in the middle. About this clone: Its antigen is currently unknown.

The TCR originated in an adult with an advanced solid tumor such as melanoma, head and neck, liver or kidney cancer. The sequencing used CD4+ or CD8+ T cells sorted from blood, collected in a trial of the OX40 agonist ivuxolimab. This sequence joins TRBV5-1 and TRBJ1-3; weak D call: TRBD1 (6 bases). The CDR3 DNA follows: TGCGCCAGCACCTTAGGGGGTGGAAACACCATATATTTT. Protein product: CASTLGGGNTIYF.